The clone carrying this TCR beta chain has more than one count but fewer than ten. Its antigen is not identified. The people who gave samples were healthy Caucasians from Russia, aged roughly 6 to 100. These data are taken from a study of blood T cells in healthy people across ages. Regarding the study as a whole: More naive CD4+ cells and higher diversity marked long-lived donors relative to aged donors.

Germline V gene lookup returns CDR1 DFQATT and CDR2 SNEGSKA (reference sequence). V lost 5 bases and J lost 7; bases outside the gene matches: 8. CDR3 length equals 14 residues. A second PCR of about 7 to 12 cycles used a sample-barcoded 5' primer and a J-beta primer mix. TCRdb re-called the 5' RACE reads with MiXCR, one entry per CDR3 protein. The repertoire holds over 1.5 million distinct CDR3 sequences, with around 50% as singletons. The sequenced material came from blood. This clonotype was obtained from a woman in her thirties or forties in good health. The chain links TRBV20-1 to TRBJ2-1; TRBD2 matches 10 bases. The DNA for the CDR3 is TGCAGTGCTTTAGAAGCGGGGGGGATGAATGAGCAGTTCTTC. It is translated as CSALEAGGMNEQFF.